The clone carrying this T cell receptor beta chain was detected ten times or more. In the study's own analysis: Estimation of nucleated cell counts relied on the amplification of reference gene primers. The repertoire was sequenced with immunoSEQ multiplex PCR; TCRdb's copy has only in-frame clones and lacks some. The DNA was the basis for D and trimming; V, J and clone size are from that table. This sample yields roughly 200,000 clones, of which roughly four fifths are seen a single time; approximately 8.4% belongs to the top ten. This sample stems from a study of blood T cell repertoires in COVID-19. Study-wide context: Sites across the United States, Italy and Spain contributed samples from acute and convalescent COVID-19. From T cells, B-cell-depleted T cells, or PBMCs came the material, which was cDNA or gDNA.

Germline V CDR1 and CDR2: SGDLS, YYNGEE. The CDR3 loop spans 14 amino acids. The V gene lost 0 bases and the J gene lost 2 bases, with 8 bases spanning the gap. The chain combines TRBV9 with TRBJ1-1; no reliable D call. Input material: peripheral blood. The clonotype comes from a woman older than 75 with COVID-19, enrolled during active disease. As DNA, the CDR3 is TGTGCCAGCAGCGTAGGGCAGGCTAACACTGAAGCTTTCTTT. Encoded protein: CASSVGQANTEAFF.